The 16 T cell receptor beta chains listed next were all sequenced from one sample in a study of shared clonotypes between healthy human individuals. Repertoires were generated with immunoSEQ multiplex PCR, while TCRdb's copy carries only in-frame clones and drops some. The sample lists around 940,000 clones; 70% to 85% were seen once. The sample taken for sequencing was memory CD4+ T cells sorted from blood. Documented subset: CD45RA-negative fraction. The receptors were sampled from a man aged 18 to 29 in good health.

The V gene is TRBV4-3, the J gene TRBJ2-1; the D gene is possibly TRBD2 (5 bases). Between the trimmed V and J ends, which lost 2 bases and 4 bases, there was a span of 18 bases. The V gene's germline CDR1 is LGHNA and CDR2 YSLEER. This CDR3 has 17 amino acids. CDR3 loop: CASSQSLETGIYNEQFF. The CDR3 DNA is TGCGCCAGCAGCCAATCTCTTGAGACCGGGATTTACAATGAGCAGTTCTTC.

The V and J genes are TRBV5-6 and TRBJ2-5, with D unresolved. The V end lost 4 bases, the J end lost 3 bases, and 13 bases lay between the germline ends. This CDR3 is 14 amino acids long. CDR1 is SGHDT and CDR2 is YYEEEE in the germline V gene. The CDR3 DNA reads TGTGCCAGCAGCGACCCCGGAACCGAAGAGACCCAGTACTTC. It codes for CASSDPGTEETQYF.

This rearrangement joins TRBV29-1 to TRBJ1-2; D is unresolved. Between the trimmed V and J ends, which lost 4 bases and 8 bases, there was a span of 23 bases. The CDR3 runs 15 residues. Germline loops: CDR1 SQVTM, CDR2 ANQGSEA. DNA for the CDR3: TGCAGCGTTGTCCCCCGTCTGGACCTAAAGGGAGGCTACACCTTC. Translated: CSVVPRLDLKGGYTF.

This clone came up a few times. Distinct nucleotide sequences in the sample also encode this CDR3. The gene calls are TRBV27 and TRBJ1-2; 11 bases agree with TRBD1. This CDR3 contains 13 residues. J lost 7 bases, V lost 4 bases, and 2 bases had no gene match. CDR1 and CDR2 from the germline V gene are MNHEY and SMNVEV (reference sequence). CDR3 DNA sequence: TGTGCCAGCAGTTGGGGACAGGGGGGTGGCTACACCTTC. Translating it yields CASSWGQGGGYTF.

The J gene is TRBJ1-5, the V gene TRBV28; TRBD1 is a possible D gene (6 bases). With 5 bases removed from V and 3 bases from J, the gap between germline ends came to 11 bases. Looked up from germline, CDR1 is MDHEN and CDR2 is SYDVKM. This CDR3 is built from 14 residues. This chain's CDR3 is CASSLGQTNQPQHF. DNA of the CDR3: TGTGCCAGCAGTCTCGGACAGACCAATCAGCCCCAGCATTTT.

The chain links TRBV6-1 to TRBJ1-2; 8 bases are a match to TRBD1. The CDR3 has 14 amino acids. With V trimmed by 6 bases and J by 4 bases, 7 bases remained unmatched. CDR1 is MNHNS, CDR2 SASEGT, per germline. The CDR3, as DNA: TGTGCCAGCAGGGGAGACAGGGGACCCTATGGCTACACCTTC. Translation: CASRGDRGPYGYTF.

The CDR3 protein is CASSVDISSYNEQFF. Written as DNA, the CDR3 is TGTGCCAGCAGCGTAGATATAAGCTCCTACAATGAGCAGTTCTTC. The rearrangement uses TRBV9 and TRBJ2-1; no definite D call. V was trimmed by 0 bases and J by 0 bases, leaving 7 bases between them. From germline, CDR1 is SGDLS and CDR2 YYNGEE. The CDR3 extends over 15 amino acids.

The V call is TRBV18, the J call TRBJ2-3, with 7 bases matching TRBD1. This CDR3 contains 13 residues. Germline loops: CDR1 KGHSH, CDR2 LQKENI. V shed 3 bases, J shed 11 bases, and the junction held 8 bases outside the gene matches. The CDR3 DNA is TGTGCCAGCTCACCGACACAGGGGCCGCTGCAGTATTTT. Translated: CASSPTQGPLQYF.

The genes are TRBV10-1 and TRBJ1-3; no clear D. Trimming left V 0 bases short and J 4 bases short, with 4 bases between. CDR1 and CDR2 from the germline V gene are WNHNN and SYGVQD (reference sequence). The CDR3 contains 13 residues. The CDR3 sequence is CASSESRGNTIYF. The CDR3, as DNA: TGCGCCAGCAGTGAGTCTCGAGGAAACACCATATATTTT.

CDR3 residues: CASSPRSQDYTDTQYF. As DNA, the CDR3 is TGTGCCAGCAGCCCTAGGAGCCAAGACTACACAGATACGCAGTATTTT. V gene TRBV4-2 combines with J gene TRBJ2-3; perhaps TRBD2 as D (5 bases). Germline V gene sequence: CDR1 LGHNA, CDR2 YNFKEQ. Trimming stripped 4 bases from V and 2 bases from J, with 16 bases between. The CDR3 totals 16 residues.

The CDR3 sequence is CATSARMETGELFF. For the CDR3, the DNA is TGTGCCACCAGCGCGAGAATGGAAACCGGGGAGCTGTTTTTT. This rearrangement joins TRBV15 to TRBJ2-2; no firm D call. The CDR3 spans 14 residues. V lost 5 bases, J lost 5 bases, and 12 bases lay in between. CDR1 and CDR2 (germline): LNHNV, YYDKDF (reference sequence).

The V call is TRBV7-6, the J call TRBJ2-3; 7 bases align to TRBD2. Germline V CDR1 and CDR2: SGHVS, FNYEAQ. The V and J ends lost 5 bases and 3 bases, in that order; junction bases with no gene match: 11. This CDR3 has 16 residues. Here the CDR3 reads CASSRFGEGGTDTQYF. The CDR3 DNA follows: TGTGCCAGCAGCCGATTTGGGGAGGGCGGGACAGATACGCAGTATTTT.

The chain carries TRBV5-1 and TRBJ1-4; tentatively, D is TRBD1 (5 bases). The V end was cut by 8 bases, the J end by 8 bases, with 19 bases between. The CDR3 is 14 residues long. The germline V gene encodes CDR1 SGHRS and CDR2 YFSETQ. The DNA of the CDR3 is TGCGCCAGTCAGTACGGTCGGGGGGAAGAAAAACTGTTTTTT. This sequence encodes CASQYGRGEEKLFF. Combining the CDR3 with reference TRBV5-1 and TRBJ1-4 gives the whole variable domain KAGVTQTPRYLIKTRGQQVTLSCSPISGHRSVSWYQQTPGQGLQFLFEYFSETQRNKGNFPGRFSGRQFSNSRSEMNVSTLELGDSALYLCASQYGRGEEKLFFGSGTQLSVL.

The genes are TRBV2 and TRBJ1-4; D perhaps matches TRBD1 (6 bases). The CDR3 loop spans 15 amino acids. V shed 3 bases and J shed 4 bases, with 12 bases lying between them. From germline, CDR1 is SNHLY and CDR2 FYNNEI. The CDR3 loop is CASSDQQGRNEKLFF. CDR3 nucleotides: TGTGCCAGCAGTGATCAACAGGGACGTAATGAAAAACTGTTTTTT. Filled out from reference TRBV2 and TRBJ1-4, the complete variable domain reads EPEVTQTPSHQVTQMGQEVILRCVPISNHLYFYWYRQILGQKVEFLVSFYNNEISEKSEIFDDQFSVERPDGSNFTLKIRSTKLEDSAMYFCASSDQQGRNEKLFFGSGTQLSVL.

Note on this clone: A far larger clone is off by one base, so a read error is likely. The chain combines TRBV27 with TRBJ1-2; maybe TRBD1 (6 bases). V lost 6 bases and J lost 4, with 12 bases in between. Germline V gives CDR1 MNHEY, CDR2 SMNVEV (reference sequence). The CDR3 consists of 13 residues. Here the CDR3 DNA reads TGTGCCAGCAGACCTACAGGGAGCTATGGCTACACCTTC. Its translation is CASRPTGSYGYTF.

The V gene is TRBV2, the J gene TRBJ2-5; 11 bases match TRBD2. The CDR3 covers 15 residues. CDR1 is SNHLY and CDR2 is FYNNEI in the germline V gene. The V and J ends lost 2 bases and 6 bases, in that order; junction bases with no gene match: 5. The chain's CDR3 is CASSESSGGLKTQYF. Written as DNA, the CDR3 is TGTGCCAGCAGTGAATCTAGCGGGGGGTTAAAGACCCAGTACTTC. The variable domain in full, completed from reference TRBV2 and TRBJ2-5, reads EPEVTQTPSHQVTQMGQEVILRCVPISNHLYFYWYRQILGQKVEFLVSFYNNEISEKSEIFDDQFSVERPDGSNFTLKIRSTKLEDSAMYFCASSESSGGLKTQYFGPGTRLLVL.